This TCR beta chain emerged from a study of blood T cell repertoires in COVID-19. On the study more broadly: The analysed material was cDNA or gDNA that came from T cells, B-cell-depleted T cells, or PBMCs.

Donors in Cohort 3 who had recovered were those with two negative PCRs, healthcare professional clearance, or resolution of their symptoms. Germline lookup yields CDR1 KGHDR and CDR2 SFDVKD. V lost 0 bases, J lost 2 bases, and 4 bases lay in between. CDR3 size: 14 residues. The table came from immunoSEQ multiplex PCR; TCRdb's copy has only in-frame clones and leaves some out. Altogether about 270,000 clones are present, 75% to 90% being singletons, with the ten largest covering 2.4%. The clonotype originates from a woman under 30 who had recovered from COVID-19. Material: PBMCs or T cells enriched from blood (not recorded which). The gene calls are TRBV24-1 and TRBJ1-5; the D is unclear. Here the CDR3 reads CATSDLGRNQPQHF. CDR3 coding DNA: TGTGCCACCAGTGATTTGGGGCGCAATCAGCCCCAGCATTTT.